This TCR beta chain came from a study of graft-versus-host responses after intestinal transplantation. CDR1 is SNHLY and CDR2 is FYNNEI in the germline V gene. The CDR3 consists of 16 residues. The ends lost 3 bases at V and 5 bases at J; junction bases unmatched: 9. Data came from immunoSEQ multiplex PCR; TCRdb stores just in-frame clones and leaves some out. This sample carries 62,000 or so clones, 85% to 95% of them seen once, and the ten largest clones take about 1.7%. As to this clone: Its antigen is not identified.

Specimen: unstimulated CD8+ T cells sorted from spleen or lymph node cells, collected before transplant. This sequence was found in a human donor who was the organ donor for an intestinal transplant. The rearrangement uses TRBV2 and TRBJ2-5, with TRBD2 matching 10 bases. The CDR3 loop is CASSEVLAGVAETQYF. The CDR3 DNA is TGTGCCAGCAGTGAGGTCCTAGCGGGAGTAGCGGAGACCCAGTACTTC.